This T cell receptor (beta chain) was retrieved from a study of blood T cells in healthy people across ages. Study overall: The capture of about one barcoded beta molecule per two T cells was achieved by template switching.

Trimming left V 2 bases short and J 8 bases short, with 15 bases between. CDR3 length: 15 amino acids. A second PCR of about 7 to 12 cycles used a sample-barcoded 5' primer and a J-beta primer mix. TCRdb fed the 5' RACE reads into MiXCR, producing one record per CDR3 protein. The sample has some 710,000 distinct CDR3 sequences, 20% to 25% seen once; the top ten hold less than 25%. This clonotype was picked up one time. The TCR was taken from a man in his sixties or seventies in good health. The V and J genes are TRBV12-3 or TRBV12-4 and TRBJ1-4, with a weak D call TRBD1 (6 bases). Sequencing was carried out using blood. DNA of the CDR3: TGTGCCAGCAGTTTAAGGGGGGGCAGTAGCGAAAAACTGTTTTTT. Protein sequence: CASSLRGGSSEKLFF.